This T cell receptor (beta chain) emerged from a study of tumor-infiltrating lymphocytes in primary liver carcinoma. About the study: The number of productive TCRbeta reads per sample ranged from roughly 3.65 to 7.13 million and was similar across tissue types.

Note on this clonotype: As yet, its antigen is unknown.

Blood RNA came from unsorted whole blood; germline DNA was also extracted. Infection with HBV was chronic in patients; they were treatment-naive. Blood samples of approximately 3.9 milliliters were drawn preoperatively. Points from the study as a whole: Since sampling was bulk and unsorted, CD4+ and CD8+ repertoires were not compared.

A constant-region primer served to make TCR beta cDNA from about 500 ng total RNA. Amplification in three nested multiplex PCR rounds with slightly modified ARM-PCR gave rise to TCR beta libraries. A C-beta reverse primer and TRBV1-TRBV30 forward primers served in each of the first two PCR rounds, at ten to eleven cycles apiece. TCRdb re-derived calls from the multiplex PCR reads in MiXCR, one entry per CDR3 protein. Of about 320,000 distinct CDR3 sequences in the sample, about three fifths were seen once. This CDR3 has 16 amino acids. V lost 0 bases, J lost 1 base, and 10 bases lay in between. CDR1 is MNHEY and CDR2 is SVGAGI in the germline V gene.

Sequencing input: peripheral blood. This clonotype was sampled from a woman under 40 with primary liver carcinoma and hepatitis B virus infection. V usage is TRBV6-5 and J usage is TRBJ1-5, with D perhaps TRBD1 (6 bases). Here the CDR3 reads CASSYSYTGSNQPQHF. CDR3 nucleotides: TGTGCCAGCAGTTACTCGTACACAGGGAGCAATCAGCCCCAGCATTTT.